This entry describes one TCR beta chain. Repertoires were generated with immunoSEQ multiplex PCR, while TCRdb's copy carries only in-frame clones and drops some. The top ten hold roughly 4.7% of the sample, which has about 66,000 clones, around 80% seen once. The entry originates in a study of OX40 agonist ivuxolimab in advanced cancers. V lost 3 bases and J 3 bases, leaving 12 bases between the germline ends. Germline CDR1 reads LGHNA; CDR2 reads YNFKEQ. The CDR3 runs to 15 residues. This specimen consisted of CD4+ or CD8+ T cells sorted from blood, obtained in a trial of the OX40 agonist ivuxolimab. The sequence came from an adult with an advanced solid tumor such as melanoma, head and neck, liver or kidney cancer. V is TRBV4-2 and J is TRBJ2-1; D possibly matches TRBD1 or TRBD2 (6 bases each). Written as DNA, the CDR3 is TGTGCCAGCAGCCAGACTAGAGGGGGCTACAATGAGCAGTTCTTC. Translating it yields CASSQTRGGYNEQFF.